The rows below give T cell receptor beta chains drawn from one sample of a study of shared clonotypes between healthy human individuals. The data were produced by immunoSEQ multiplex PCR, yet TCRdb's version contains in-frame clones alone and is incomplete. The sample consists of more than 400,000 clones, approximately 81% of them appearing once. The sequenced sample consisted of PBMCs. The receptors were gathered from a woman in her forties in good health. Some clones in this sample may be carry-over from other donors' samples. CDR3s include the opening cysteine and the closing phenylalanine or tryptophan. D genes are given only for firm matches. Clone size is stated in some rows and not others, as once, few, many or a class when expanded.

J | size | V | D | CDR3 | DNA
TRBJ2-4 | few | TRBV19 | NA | CASSKPLVDIQYF | TGTGCCAGTAGTAAGCCCCTAGTGGACATTCAGTACTTC
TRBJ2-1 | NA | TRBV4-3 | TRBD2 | CASSQDPPSGSYNEQFF | TGCGCCAGCAGCCAAGATCCCCCTAGCGGGAGTTACAATGAGCAGTTCTTC
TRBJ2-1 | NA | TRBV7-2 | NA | CASSLQGRLEQFF | TGTGCCAGCAGCTTACAGGGCCGACTTGAGCAGTTCTTC
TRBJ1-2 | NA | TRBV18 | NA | CASSPDNYGYTF | TGTGCCAGCTCACCCGACAACTATGGCTACACCTTC
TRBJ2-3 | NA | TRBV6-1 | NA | CASSTGADTDTQYF | TGTGCCAGCAGTACGGGAGCAGACACAGATACGCAGTATTTT
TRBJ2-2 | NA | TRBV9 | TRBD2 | CASSATSLNTGELFF | TGTGCCAGCAGCGCGACTAGCTTGAACACCGGGGAGCTGTTTTTT
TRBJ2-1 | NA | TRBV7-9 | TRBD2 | CASSLGLAGDGEQFF | TGTGCCAGCAGCTTAGGTCTAGCGGGAGATGGTGAGCAGTTCTTC
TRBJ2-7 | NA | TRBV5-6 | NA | CASSLGVGGDEQYF | TGTGCCAGCAGCTTGGGGGTTGGAGGTGACGAGCAGTACTTC
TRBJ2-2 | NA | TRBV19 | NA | CASSSGGANTGELFF | TGTGCCAGTAGTTCCGGGGGCGCGAACACCGGGGAGCTGTTTTTT
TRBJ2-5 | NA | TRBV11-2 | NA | CASSSGPLQYF | TGTGCCAGCAGCTCCGGACCCCTCCAGTACTTC
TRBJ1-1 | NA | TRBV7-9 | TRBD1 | CASSLDRGKTEAFF | TGTGCCAGCAGCTTAGACAGGGGTAAGACTGAAGCTTTCTTT
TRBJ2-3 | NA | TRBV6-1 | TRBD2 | CASSPTSGSRDTQYF | TGTGCCAGCAGTCCGACTAGCGGGAGTAGAGATACGCAGTATTTT
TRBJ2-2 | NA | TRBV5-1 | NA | CASSPGHLNTGELFF | TGCGCCAGCAGCCCAGGACACCTGAACACCGGGGAGCTGTTTTTT
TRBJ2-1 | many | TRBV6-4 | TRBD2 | CASSDAGLAGNEQFF | TGTGCCAGCAGTGACGCCGGCCTAGCGGGCAATGAGCAGTTCTTC
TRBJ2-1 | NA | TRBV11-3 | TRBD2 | CASSFLTGGGEQFF | TGTGCCAGCAGCTTCCTTACGGGGGGAGGTGAGCAGTTCTTC
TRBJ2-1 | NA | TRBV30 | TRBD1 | CAWSVGTGVYNEQFF | TGTGCCTGGAGTGTGGGGACAGGGGTTTACAATGAGCAGTTCTTC
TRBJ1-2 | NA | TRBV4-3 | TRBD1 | CASSQATGTAHYGYTF | TGCGCCAGCAGCCAAGCAACCGGGACAGCACACTATGGCTACACCTTC
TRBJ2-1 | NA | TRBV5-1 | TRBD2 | CASSPGLAGVTYNEQFF | TGCGCCAGCAGCCCCGGACTAGCGGGAGTTACCTACAATGAGCAGTTCTTC
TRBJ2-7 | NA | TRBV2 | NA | CASSRGLGEQYF | TGTGCCAGCAGCCGGGGCCTGGGCGAGCAGTACTTC
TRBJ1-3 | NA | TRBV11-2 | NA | CASSPYPGVGSGNTIYF | TGTGCCAGCAGCCCCTACCCGGGGGTGGGATCTGGAAACACCATATATTTT
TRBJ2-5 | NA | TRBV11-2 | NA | CASSLGGARETQYF | TGTGCCAGCAGCTTAGGGGGGGCTAGGGAGACCCAGTACTTC
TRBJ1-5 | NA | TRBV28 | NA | CASSPPRLGGQPQHF | TGTGCCAGCAGTCCCCCCCGGTTGGGAGGGCAGCCCCAGCATTTT
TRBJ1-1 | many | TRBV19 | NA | CASSIVVNTEAFF | TGTGCCAGTAGTATTGTGGTGAACACTGAAGCTTTCTTT
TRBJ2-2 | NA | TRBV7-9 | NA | CASSLALVGRAHTGELFF | TGTGCCAGCAGCTTAGCGCTCGTGGGCAGAGCACACACCGGGGAGCTGTTTTTT
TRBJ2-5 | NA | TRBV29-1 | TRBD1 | CSAKETGAGETQYF | TGCAGCGCCAAAGAGACAGGGGCTGGGGAGACCCAGTACTTC
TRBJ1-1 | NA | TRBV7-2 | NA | CASSGTENTEAFF | TGTGCCAGCAGCGGTACAGAGAACACTGAAGCTTTCTTT
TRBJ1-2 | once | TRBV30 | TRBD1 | CGQGSLYGYTF | TGTGGACAGGGGTCTCTTTATGGCTACACCTTC
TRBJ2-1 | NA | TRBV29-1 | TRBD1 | CSVRTGVFGSSYNEQFF | TGCAGCGTTCGTACAGGGGTCTTTGGGAGCTCCTACAATGAGCAGTTCTTC
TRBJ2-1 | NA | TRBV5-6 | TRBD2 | CASSRTTSGFNEQFF | TGTGCCAGCAGCCGGACGACTAGCGGGTTCAATGAGCAGTTCTTC
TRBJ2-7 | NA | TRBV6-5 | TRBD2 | CASSYARTRCTYEQYF | TGTGCCAGCAGTTACGCACGGACTAGATGTACCTACGAGCAGTACTTC
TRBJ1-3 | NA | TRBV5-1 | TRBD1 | CASSEAPGQAGSGNTIYF | TGCGCCAGCAGCGAAGCACCGGGACAGGCCGGCTCTGGAAACACCATATATTTT
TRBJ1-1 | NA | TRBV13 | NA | CASSTTLGGKNTEAFF | TGTGCCAGCAGCACTACCTTAGGGGGGAAGAACACTGAAGCTTTCTTT
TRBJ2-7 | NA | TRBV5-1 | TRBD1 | CASRDSPNNEQYF | TGCGCCAGTAGGGACAGCCCAAACAACGAGCAGTACTTC
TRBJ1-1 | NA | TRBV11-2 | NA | CASSLTRDGAAEAFF | TGTGCCAGCAGCTTAACTAGGGATGGGGCGGCTGAAGCTTTCTTT
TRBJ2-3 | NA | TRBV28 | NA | CASSLSLHTQYF | TGTGCCAGCAGTCTTAGTCTGCATACGCAGTATTTT
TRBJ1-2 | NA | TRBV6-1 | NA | CASRSTYGYTF | TGTGCCAGCAGAAGCACCTATGGCTACACCTTC
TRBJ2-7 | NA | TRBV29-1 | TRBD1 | CSVDGQGSYEQYF | TGCAGCGTTGACGGACAGGGCTCCTACGAGCAGTACTTC
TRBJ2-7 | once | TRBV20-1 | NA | CSATSSYEQYF | TGCAGTGCTACATCGTCCTACGAGCAGTACTTC
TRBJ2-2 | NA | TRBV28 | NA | CASRSTNTGELFF | TGTGCCAGCAGAAGCACTAACACCGGGGAGCTGTTTTTT
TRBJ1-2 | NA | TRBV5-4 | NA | CASSLAPRRDYGYTF | TGTGCCAGCAGCTTGGCCCCACGGCGGGACTATGGCTACACCTTC
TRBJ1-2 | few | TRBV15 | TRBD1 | CATSRGTGANYGYTF | TGTGCCACCAGCAGAGGGACAGGGGCTAACTATGGCTACACCTTC
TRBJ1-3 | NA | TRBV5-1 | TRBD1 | CASSLATGASGNTIYF | TGCGCCAGCAGCTTGGCCACAGGGGCCTCTGGAAACACCATATATTTT
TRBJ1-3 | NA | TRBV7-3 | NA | CASSSGFGNTIYF | TGTGCCAGCAGCTCCGGGTTTGGAAACACCATATATTTT
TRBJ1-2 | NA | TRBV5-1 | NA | CASSLDQGTYGYTF | TGCGCCAGCAGCTTGGATCAGGGAACCTATGGCTACACCTTC
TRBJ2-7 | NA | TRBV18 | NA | CASSPDGNSYEQYF | TGTGCCAGCTCACCAGACGGGAACTCCTACGAGCAGTACTTC
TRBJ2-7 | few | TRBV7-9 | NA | CASSLYPPLDEQYF | TGTGCCAGCAGCCTCTATCCACCCCTCGACGAGCAGTACTTC
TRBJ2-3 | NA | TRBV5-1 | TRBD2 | CASSSGLGTDTQYF | TGCGCCAGCAGCTCGGGACTAGGCACAGATACGCAGTATTTT
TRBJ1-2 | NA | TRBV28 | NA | CATQPWDGYRYGYTF | TGTGCCACCCAGCCGTGGGACGGCTACCGCTATGGCTACACCTTC
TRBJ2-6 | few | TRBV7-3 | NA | CASSSAGGANVLTF | TGTGCCAGCAGTTCGGCCGGCGGGGCCAACGTCCTGACTTTC